A selection of T cell receptor beta chains follows, all from one sample in a study of shared clonotypes between healthy human individuals. Repertoires were generated with immunoSEQ multiplex PCR, while TCRdb's copy carries only in-frame clones and drops some. The sample gives about 470,000 clones, around 79% of which show up once; about 12% is in the top ten. Input material: PBMCs. These receptor sequences come from a woman between 35 and 50 years old in good health. Some clones in this sample may be carry-over from other donors' samples. Both conserved end residues are part of each CDR3. The order of the fields is J gene, V gene, D gene, clone size, CDR3 protein, CDR3 DNA. A D gene is named only where the DNA matches it firmly. For some rows the clone size is stated as once, few or many, or as a class when expanded; others skip it.

J gene: TRBJ2-5; V gene: TRBV5-4; D gene: TRBD2; clone size: once; CDR3 protein: CASSPSVSGRTIKYQETQYF; CDR3 DNA: TGTGCCAGCAGCCCTTCGGTTAGCGGGAGGACAATAAAGTACCAAGAGACCCAGTACTTC
J gene: TRBJ1-1; V gene: TRBV19; D gene: -; clone size: many; CDR3 protein: CASSVSTRTEAFF; CDR3 DNA: TGTGCCAGTAGTGTCTCGACACGAACTGAAGCTTTCTTT
J gene: TRBJ2-3; V gene: TRBV6-5; D gene: -; clone size: -; CDR3 protein: CASSQDWRGTQYF; CDR3 DNA: TGTGCCAGCAGCCAAGACTGGCGGGGTACGCAGTATTTT
J gene: TRBJ1-2; V gene: TRBV30; D gene: -; clone size: -; CDR3 protein: CAWSRGRSNYGYTF; CDR3 DNA: TGTGCCTGGAGTAGGGGGAGATCTAACTATGGCTACACCTTC
J gene: TRBJ2-1; V gene: TRBV2; D gene: TRBD2; clone size: -; CDR3 protein: CASSEGTSAGRVF; CDR3 DNA: TGTGCCAGCAGTGAAGGGACTAGCGCGGGAAGGGTCTTC
J gene: TRBJ2-5; V gene: TRBV18; D gene: -; clone size: -; CDR3 protein: CASSPLGGDGETQYF; CDR3 DNA: TGTGCCAGCTCACCGCTAGGGGGTGACGGAGAGACCCAGTACTTC
J gene: TRBJ2-3; V gene: TRBV18; D gene: TRBD2; clone size: -; CDR3 protein: CASSPGTGLAGGSTDTQYF; CDR3 DNA: TGTGCCAGCTCACCAGGGACAGGACTAGCGGGGGGATCCACAGATACGCAGTATTTT
J gene: TRBJ1-1; V gene: TRBV7-8; D gene: -; clone size: -; CDR3 protein: CASSARLPEAFF; CDR3 DNA: TGTGCCAGCAGCGCCAGGCTACCTGAAGCTTTCTTT
J gene: TRBJ1-2; V gene: TRBV30; D gene: -; clone size: -; CDR3 protein: CAWNGFQGAGYTF; CDR3 DNA: TGTGCCTGGAATGGATTTCAGGGTGCTGGCTACACCTTC
J gene: TRBJ1-3; V gene: TRBV6-4; D gene: -; clone size: -; CDR3 protein: CASSEPSHSGNTIYF; CDR3 DNA: TGTGCCAGCAGTGAACCGTCGCACTCTGGAAACACCATATATTTT
J gene: TRBJ2-7; V gene: TRBV4-3; D gene: TRBD1; clone size: -; CDR3 protein: CASSQRTGVYEQYF; CDR3 DNA: TGCGCCAGCAGCCAACGGACAGGAGTCTACGAGCAGTACTTC
J gene: TRBJ2-1; V gene: TRBV28; D gene: TRBD2; clone size: -; CDR3 protein: CASSFSWLAGFYNEQFF; CDR3 DNA: TGTGCCAGCAGTTTTTCTTGGCTAGCGGGATTTTACAATGAGCAGTTCTTC
J gene: TRBJ2-7; V gene: TRBV11-2; D gene: TRBD2; clone size: -; CDR3 protein: CASSLTSGRSYEQYF; CDR3 DNA: TGTGCCAGCAGCCTCACTAGCGGGAGGTCCTACGAGCAGTACTTC
J gene: TRBJ1-1; V gene: TRBV27; D gene: -; clone size: -; CDR3 protein: CASSLTGSEAFF; CDR3 DNA: TGTGCCAGCAGTTTGACGGGCTCTGAAGCTTTCTTT
J gene: TRBJ2-7; V gene: TRBV19; D gene: -; clone size: -; CDR3 protein: CASRDGHGSYEQYF; CDR3 DNA: TGTGCCAGTAGAGATGGACACGGCTCCTACGAGCAGTACTTC
J gene: TRBJ1-2; V gene: TRBV2; D gene: -; clone size: -; CDR3 protein: CASTSDSRGYTF; CDR3 DNA: TGTGCCAGCACCTCCGACTCCCGGGGCTACACCTTC
J gene: TRBJ2-7; V gene: TRBV28; D gene: -; clone size: -; CDR3 protein: CASSSGQGTYEQYF; CDR3 DNA: TGTGCCAGCAGTAGCGGCCAGGGCACCTACGAGCAGTACTTC
J gene: TRBJ1-5; V gene: TRBV11-2; D gene: -; clone size: few; CDR3 protein: CASSLAGGEQPQHF; CDR3 DNA: TGTGCCAGCAGCTTAGCCGGGGGCGAGCAGCCCCAGCATTTT
J gene: TRBJ2-5; V gene: TRBV7-8; D gene: -; clone size: -; CDR3 protein: CASSNSLTRQLQETQYF; CDR3 DNA: TGTGCCAGCAGCAATTCCCTGACCCGACAACTCCAAGAGACCCAGTACTTC
J gene: TRBJ1-4; V gene: TRBV27; D gene: -; clone size: -; CDR3 protein: CASSLRVSGGEKLFF; CDR3 DNA: TGTGCCAGCAGTTTACGAGTTTCCGGCGGGGAAAAACTGTTTTTT
J gene: TRBJ1-2; V gene: TRBV7-9; D gene: TRBD1; clone size: few; CDR3 protein: CASSLDQGVGYTF; CDR3 DNA: TGTGCCAGCAGCTTGGACCAGGGGGTCGGCTACACCTTC
J gene: TRBJ1-6; V gene: TRBV5-6; D gene: -; clone size: -; CDR3 protein: CASSLWGPNSPLHF; CDR3 DNA: TGTGCCAGCAGCTTGTGGGGACCAAATTCACCCCTCCACTTT
J gene: TRBJ2-5; V gene: TRBV27; D gene: TRBD1; clone size: -; CDR3 protein: CASDPTGMGETQYF; CDR3 DNA: TGTGCCAGCGACCCGACAGGGATGGGGGAGACCCAGTACTTC
J gene: TRBJ2-5; V gene: TRBV7-2; D gene: TRBD1; clone size: -; CDR3 protein: CASILNRGKTQYF; CDR3 DNA: TGTGCCAGCATCTTGAACAGGGGCAAGACCCAGTACTTC
J gene: TRBJ1-5; V gene: TRBV6-1; D gene: TRBD1; clone size: -; CDR3 protein: CASGQASNQPQHF; CDR3 DNA: TGTGCCAGCGGACAGGCTAGCAATCAGCCCCAGCATTTT
J gene: TRBJ2-7; V gene: TRBV28; D gene: -; clone size: -; CDR3 protein: CASSLTTAEYEQYF; CDR3 DNA: TGTGCCAGCAGTTTGACGACAGCCGAATACGAGCAGTACTTC
J gene: TRBJ2-6; V gene: TRBV28; D gene: -; clone size: -; CDR3 protein: CASSPLAGANVLTF; CDR3 DNA: TGTGCCAGCAGCCCCTTGGCTGGGGCCAACGTCCTGACTTTC
J gene: TRBJ1-5; V gene: TRBV28; D gene: -; clone size: -; CDR3 protein: CASSLGGRGNQPQHF; CDR3 DNA: TGTGCCAGCAGTTTAGGGGGTCGGGGCAATCAGCCCCAGCATTTT
J gene: TRBJ1-4; V gene: TRBV28; D gene: -; clone size: -; CDR3 protein: CASSFGLIGEYEKLFF; CDR3 DNA: TGTGCCAGCAGTTTTGGTTTGATCGGGGAGTATGAAAAACTGTTTTTT
J gene: TRBJ2-2; V gene: TRBV11-1; D gene: -; clone size: few; CDR3 protein: CASSLVSTGELFF; CDR3 DNA: TGTGCCAGCAGCTTAGTCTCCACCGGGGAGCTGTTTTTT
J gene: TRBJ2-2; V gene: TRBV7-2; D gene: -; clone size: -; CDR3 protein: CASSLGAMPELFF; CDR3 DNA: TGTGCCAGCAGCTTAGGGGCCATGCCAGAGCTGTTTTTT
J gene: TRBJ2-2; V gene: TRBV28; D gene: TRBD2; clone size: -; CDR3 protein: CASSFGLAGAGELFF; CDR3 DNA: TGTGCCAGCAGTTTCGGACTAGCGGGAGCCGGGGAGCTGTTTTTT
J gene: TRBJ1-3; V gene: TRBV28; D gene: -; clone size: -; CDR3 protein: CASTGQGNTIYF; CDR3 DNA: TGTGCCAGCACCGGCCAGGGAAACACCATATATTTT
J gene: TRBJ2-7; V gene: TRBV21-1; D gene: -; clone size: -; CDR3 protein: CASREERTSETYEQYF; CDR3 DNA: TGTGCCAGCAGGGAGGAAAGGACTAGCGAAACCTACGAGCAGTACTTC
J gene: TRBJ1-2; V gene: TRBV7-9; D gene: TRBD1; clone size: -; CDR3 protein: CASSPTGNGYTF; CDR3 DNA: TGTGCCAGCAGCCCGACAGGGAATGGCTACACCTTC
J gene: TRBJ1-5; V gene: TRBV6-5; D gene: TRBD1; clone size: -; CDR3 protein: CASSPDRGGQPQHF; CDR3 DNA: TGTGCCAGCAGCCCAGACAGGGGGGGACAGCCCCAGCATTTT
J gene: TRBJ2-7; V gene: TRBV7-9; D gene: -; clone size: -; CDR3 protein: CALSSAGSGEQYF; CDR3 DNA: TGTGCCCTGTCCTCGGCGGGATCGGGTGAGCAGTACTTC
J gene: TRBJ2-7; V gene: TRBV5-4; D gene: -; clone size: -; CDR3 protein: CASSLAGRGYEQYF; CDR3 DNA: TGTGCCAGCAGCTTGGCCGGCCGAGGCTACGAGCAGTACTTC
J gene: TRBJ2-7; V gene: TRBV27; D gene: -; clone size: few; CDR3 protein: CASSLEAGGSPEQYF; CDR3 DNA: TGTGCCAGCAGTTTGGAGGCAGGGGGGAGTCCCGAGCAGTACTTC
J gene: TRBJ2-7; V gene: TRBV10-3; D gene: TRBD1; clone size: -; CDR3 protein: CAIRRGQGESYEQYF; CDR3 DNA: TGTGCCATCAGGAGGGGACAGGGGGAATCCTACGAGCAGTACTTC
J gene: TRBJ2-5; V gene: TRBV11-2; D gene: -; clone size: -; CDR3 protein: CASSTGGTRKETQYF; CDR3 DNA: TGTGCCAGCAGTACAGGGGGGACTAGAAAAGAGACCCAGTACTTC
J gene: TRBJ2-3; V gene: TRBV6-1; D gene: TRBD2; clone size: -; CDR3 protein: CASRTSGTTDTQYF; CDR3 DNA: TGTGCCAGCAGGACTAGCGGAACCACAGATACGCAGTATTTT
J gene: TRBJ1-5; V gene: TRBV7-2; D gene: -; clone size: -; CDR3 protein: CASSLLGDQPQHF; CDR3 DNA: TGTGCCAGCAGCTTATTAGGGGATCAGCCCCAGCATTTT
J gene: TRBJ2-5; V gene: TRBV19; D gene: TRBD2; clone size: few; CDR3 protein: CASSILLAGLETQYF; CDR3 DNA: TGTGCCAGTAGTATCTTGCTAGCGGGACTGGAGACCCAGTACTTC
J gene: TRBJ2-1; V gene: TRBV10-1; D gene: TRBD2; clone size: -; CDR3 protein: CASPGTSGRHNEQFF; CDR3 DNA: TGCGCCAGCCCAGGGACTAGCGGGAGGCACAATGAGCAGTTCTTC
J gene: TRBJ2-3; V gene: TRBV6-1; D gene: -; clone size: -; CDR3 protein: CASSGPGHITDTQYF; CDR3 DNA: TGTGCCAGCAGTGGACCGGGACACATCACAGATACGCAGTATTTT